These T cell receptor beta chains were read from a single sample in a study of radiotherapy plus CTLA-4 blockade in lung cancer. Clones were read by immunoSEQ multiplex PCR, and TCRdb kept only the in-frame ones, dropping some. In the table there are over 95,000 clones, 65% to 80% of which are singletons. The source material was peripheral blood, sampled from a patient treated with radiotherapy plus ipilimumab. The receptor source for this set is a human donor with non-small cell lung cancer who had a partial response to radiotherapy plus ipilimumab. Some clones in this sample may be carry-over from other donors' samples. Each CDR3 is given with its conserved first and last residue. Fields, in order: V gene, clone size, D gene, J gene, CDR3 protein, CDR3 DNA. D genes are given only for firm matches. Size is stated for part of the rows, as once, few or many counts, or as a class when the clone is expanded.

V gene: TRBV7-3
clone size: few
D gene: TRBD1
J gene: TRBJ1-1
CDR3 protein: CASSLPGGNTEAFF
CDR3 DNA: TGTGCCAGCAGCTTACCAGGGGGGAACACTGAAGCTTTCTTT

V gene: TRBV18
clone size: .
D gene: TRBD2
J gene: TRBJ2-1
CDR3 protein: CASSPGSGRADEQFF
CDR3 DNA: TGTGCCAGCTCACCCGGGAGCGGGAGGGCCGATGAGCAGTTCTTC

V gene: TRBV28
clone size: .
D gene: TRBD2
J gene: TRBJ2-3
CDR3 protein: CASSSYLAAGTDTQYF
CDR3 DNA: TGTGCCAGCAGTTCCTACCTAGCGGCCGGCACAGATACGCAGTATTTT

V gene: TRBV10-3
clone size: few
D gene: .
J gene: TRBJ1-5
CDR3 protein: CAIRRAPNQPQHF
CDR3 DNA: TGTGCCATCAGGAGGGCGCCGAATCAGCCCCAGCATTTT

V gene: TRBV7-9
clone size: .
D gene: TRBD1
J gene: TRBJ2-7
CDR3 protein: CASSFAGGSYEQYF
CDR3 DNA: TGTGCCAGCAGCTTCGCAGGGGGCTCTTACGAGCAGTACTTC

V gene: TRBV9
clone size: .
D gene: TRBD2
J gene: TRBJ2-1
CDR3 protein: CASSVGGGPYNEQFF
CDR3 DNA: TGTGCCAGCAGCGTTGGGGGGGGACCCTACAATGAGCAGTTCTTC

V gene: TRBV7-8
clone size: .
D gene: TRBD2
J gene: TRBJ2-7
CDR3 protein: CASSPNREGEQYF
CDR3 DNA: TGTGCCAGCAGCCCAAACCGGGAGGGCGAGCAGTACTTC

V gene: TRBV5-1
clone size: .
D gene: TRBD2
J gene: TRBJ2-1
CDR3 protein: CATRIAGVTDEQFF
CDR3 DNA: TGCGCCACCCGAATAGCGGGCGTTACTGATGAGCAGTTCTTC

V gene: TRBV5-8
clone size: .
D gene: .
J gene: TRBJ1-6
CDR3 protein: CASSLLSPLHF
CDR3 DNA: TGTGCCAGCAGCTTGCTGTCACCCCTCCACTTT

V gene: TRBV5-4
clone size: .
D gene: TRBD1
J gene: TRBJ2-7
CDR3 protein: CASSSGTGSEQYF
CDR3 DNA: TGTGCCAGCAGTTCCGGGACAGGGTCCGAGCAGTACTTC

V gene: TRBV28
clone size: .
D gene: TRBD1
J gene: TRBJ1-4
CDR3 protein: CASSTITGGGNEKLFF
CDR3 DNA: TGTGCCAGCAGTACCATCACAGGGGGCGGAAATGAAAAACTGTTTTTT

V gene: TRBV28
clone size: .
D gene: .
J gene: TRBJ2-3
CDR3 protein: CASRGNTDTQYF
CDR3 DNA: TGTGCCAGCAGGGGCAACACAGATACGCAGTATTTT

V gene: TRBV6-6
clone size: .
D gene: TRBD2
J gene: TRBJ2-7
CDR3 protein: CASSYASSGGREQYF
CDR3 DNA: TGTGCCAGCAGTTACGCGTCTAGCGGGGGCCGCGAGCAGTACTTC

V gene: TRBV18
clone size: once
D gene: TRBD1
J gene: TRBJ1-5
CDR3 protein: CASSPDRDQPQHF
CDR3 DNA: TGTGCCAGCTCTCCCGACAGGGATCAGCCCCAGCATTTT

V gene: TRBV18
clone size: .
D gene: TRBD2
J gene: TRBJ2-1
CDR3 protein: CASSPPGGGASNEQFF
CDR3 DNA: TGTGCCAGCTCACCACCCGGCGGGGGGGCGAGCAATGAGCAGTTCTTC

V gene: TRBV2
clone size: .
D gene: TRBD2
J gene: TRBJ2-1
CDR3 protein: CASRGLPGNEQFF
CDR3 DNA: TGTGCCAGCAGGGGACTACCGGGAAATGAGCAGTTCTTC

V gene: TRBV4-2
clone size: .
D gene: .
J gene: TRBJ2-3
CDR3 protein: CASSKEGREGTDTQYF
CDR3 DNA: TGTGCCAGCAGCAAAGAAGGGAGAGAGGGCACAGATACGCAGTATTTT

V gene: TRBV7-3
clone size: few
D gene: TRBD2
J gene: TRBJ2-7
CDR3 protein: CASSLVSGGHYEQYF
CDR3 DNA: TGTGCCAGCAGCTTAGTGTCGGGAGGGCATTACGAGCAGTACTTC

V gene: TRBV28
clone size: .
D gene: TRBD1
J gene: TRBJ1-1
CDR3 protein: CASSTDTGDTEAFF
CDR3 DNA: TGTGCCAGCAGCACTGACACAGGGGACACTGAAGCTTTCTTT

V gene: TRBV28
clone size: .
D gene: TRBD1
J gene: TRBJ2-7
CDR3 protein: CATTDLLGQPGGYEQYF
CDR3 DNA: TGTGCCACCACCGACCTCCTGGGACAACCAGGGGGTTACGAGCAGTACTTC

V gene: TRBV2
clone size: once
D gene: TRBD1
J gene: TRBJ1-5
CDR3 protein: CASSRQGGNQPQHF
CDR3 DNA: TGTGCCAGCAGCCGACAGGGAGGCAATCAGCCCCAGCATTTT

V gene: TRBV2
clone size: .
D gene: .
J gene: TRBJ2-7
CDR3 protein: CASSEQGTSVSEQYF
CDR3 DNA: TGTGCCAGCAGTGAACAGGGGACCTCCGTCTCTGAGCAGTACTTC

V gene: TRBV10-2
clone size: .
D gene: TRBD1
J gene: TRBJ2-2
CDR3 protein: CASAGTENTGELFF
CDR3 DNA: TGCGCCAGCGCCGGGACAGAGAACACCGGGGAGCTGTTTTTT

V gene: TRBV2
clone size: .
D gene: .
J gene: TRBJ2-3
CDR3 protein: CASSDSSDTQYF
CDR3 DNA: TGTGCCAGCAGTGATTCTTCAGATACGCAGTATTTT

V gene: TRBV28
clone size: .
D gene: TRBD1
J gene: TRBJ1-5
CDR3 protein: CASRRTGWNQPQHF
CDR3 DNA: TGTGCCAGCAGGCGGACAGGGTGGAATCAGCCCCAGCATTTT

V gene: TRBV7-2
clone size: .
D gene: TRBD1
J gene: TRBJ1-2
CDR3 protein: CASSFRQGYSYTF
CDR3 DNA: TGTGCCAGCAGCTTTCGACAGGGTTATAGCTACACCTTC

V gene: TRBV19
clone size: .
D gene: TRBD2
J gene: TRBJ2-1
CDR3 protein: CASSITRTSGSYNEQFF
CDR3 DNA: TGTGCCAGTAGTATAACTCGGACTAGCGGGAGTTACAATGAGCAGTTCTTC

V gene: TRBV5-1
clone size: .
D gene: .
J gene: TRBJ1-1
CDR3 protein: CASRDGAPRLNTEAFF
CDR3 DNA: TGCGCCAGCAGAGATGGAGCCCCTCGGTTGAACACTGAAGCTTTCTTT

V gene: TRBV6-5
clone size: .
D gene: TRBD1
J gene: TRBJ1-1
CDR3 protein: CASRDRGRAEAFF
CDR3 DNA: TGTGCCAGCAGGGACAGGGGTAGGGCTGAAGCTTTCTTT

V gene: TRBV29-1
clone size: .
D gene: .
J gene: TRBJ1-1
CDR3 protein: CSVESWGAEAFF
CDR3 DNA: TGCAGCGTTGAAAGTTGGGGGGCTGAAGCTTTCTTT

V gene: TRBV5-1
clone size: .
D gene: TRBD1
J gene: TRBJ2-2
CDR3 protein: CASSFWGQGTGELFF
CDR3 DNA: TGCGCCAGCAGCTTTTGGGGACAGGGCACCGGGGAGCTGTTTTTT

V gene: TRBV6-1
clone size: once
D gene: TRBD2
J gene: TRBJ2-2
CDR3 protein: CASSVGLAGNTGELFF
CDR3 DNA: TGTGCCAGCAGTGTTGGACTAGCGGGGAACACCGGGGAGCTGTTTTTT

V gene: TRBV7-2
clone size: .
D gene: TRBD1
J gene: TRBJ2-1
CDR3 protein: CASSSPTGGPYNEQFF
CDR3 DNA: TGTGCCAGCAGCTCACCGACAGGGGGCCCCTACAATGAGCAGTTCTTC

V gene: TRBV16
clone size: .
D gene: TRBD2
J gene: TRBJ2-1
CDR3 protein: CASSQYAAGGYNEQFF
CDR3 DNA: TGTGCCAGCAGCCAATACGCAGCGGGGGGTTACAATGAGCAGTTCTTC

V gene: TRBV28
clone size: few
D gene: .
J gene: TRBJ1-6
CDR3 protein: CASNRGTAYSPLHF
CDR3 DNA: TGTGCCAGCAATAGAGGGACTGCTTATTCACCCCTCCACTTT

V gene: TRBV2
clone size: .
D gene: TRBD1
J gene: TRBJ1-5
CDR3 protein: CASSEDRVGQPQHF
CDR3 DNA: TGTGCCAGCAGTGAGGACAGGGTTGGTCAGCCCCAGCATTTT

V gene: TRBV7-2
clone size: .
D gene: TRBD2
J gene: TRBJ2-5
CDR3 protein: CASSLTAWGGQETQYF
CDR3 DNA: TGTGCCAGCAGCTTGACTGCTTGGGGGGGGCAAGAGACCCAGTACTTC

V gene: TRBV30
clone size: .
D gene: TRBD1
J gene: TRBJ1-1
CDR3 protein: CAWSGGQGRFF
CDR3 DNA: TGTGCCTGGAGCGGAGGACAGGGAAGGTTCTTT

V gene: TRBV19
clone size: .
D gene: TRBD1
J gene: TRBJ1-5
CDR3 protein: CASRREGQGAVSNQPQHF
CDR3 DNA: TGTGCCAGTAGACGCGAGGGACAGGGGGCGGTGAGCAATCAGCCCCAGCATTTT

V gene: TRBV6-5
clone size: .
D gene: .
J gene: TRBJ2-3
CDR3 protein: CASSLQDSTDTQYF
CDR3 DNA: TGTGCCAGCAGTTTACAGGATAGCACAGATACGCAGTATTTT

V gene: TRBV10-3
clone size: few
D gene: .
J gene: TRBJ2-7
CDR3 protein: CASSPGDAYEQYF
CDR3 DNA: TGTGCCAGCAGTCCCGGGGATGCCTACGAGCAGTACTTC

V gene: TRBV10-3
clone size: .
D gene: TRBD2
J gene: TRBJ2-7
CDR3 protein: CAISFGTSGEQYF
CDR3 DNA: TGTGCCATCAGCTTCGGGACTAGCGGCGAGCAGTACTTC

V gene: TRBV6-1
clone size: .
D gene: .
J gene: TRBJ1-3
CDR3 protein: CASTPRGGTGNTIYF
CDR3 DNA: TGTGCCAGCACCCCGCGGGGGGGAACTGGAAACACCATATATTTT

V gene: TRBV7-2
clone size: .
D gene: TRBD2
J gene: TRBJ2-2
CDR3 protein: CASRQRGGRDTGELFF
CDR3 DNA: TGTGCCAGCAGGCAACGGGGGGGCCGGGACACCGGGGAGCTGTTTTTT

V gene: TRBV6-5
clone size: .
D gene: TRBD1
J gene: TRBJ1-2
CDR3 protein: CASRDRVKNYGYTF
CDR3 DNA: TGTGCCAGCAGGGACAGGGTAAAAAACTATGGCTACACCTTC

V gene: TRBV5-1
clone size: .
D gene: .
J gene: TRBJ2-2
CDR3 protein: CASSLGGNTGELFF
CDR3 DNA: TGCGCCAGCAGCCTCGGGGGGAACACCGGGGAGCTGTTTTTT